Following are 20 T cell receptor beta chains from one sample sequenced in a study of T cells in women clearing cervical HPV infection. Some clones are missing from TCRdb's copy, which holds only in-frame ones; the method was immunoSEQ multiplex PCR. Its table lists about 30,000 clones. Specimen: blood buffy coat. The source is a woman between 18 and 70 years old with a cervical HPV16 infection that either progressed to CIN3+ or cleared (not recorded which).

As for this clone: The read falls 3 residues short of the CDR3 end, and the missing part is taken from the germline J gene. This chain links TRBV5-1 with TRBJ2-5; either TRBD1 or TRBD2 may supply D (5 bases each). Germline V CDR1 and CDR2: SGHRS, YFSETQ. CDR3 size: 13 residues. Between the trimmed V and J ends, which lost 1 base and 4 bases, there was a span of 8 bases. The sequenced CDR3 bases are TGCGCCAGCAGCTTGAGAGGGGTAGAGACC. It encodes CASSLRGVET. In full, the CDR3 reads CASSLRGVETQYF.

Concerning this clone itself: The CDR3 end lies 3 residues beyond the end of the read and is filled in from the germline J gene. The chain is built from TRBV5-6 and TRBJ1-2; no clear D. Germline CDR1 reads SGHDT; CDR2 reads YYEEEE. The CDR3 runs 15 residues. Trimming shortened V by 0 bases and J by 0 bases, and 9 bases separated the two germline ends. The part of the CDR3 DNA that was read is TGTGCCAGCAGCTTGGTCTCAGGTTCTAACTATGGC. It is translated as CASSLVSGSNYG. The full CDR3 protein reads CASSLVSGSNYGYTF.

For this clone: The read ends 3 residues before the CDR3 terminus; that terminus is restored from the germline J gene. The V and J genes are TRBV4-2 and TRBJ2-5, with 10 nucleotides matching TRBD2. The ends lost 0 bases at V and 4 bases at J; junction bases unmatched: 8. Germline V gives CDR1 LGHNA, CDR2 YNFKEQ. The CDR3 contains 17 residues. Incomplete CDR3 DNA: TGTGCCAGCAGCCAAGAGCCCCCTAGCGGGAGAGGAGAGACC. Encoded protein: CASSQEPPSGRGET. The whole CDR3 region reads CASSQEPPSGRGETQYF.

Comments on this clone: The missing CDR3 end, 3 residues past where the read stops, is filled in from the germline J gene. The rearrangement links TRBV20-1 to TRBJ2-7; D might be TRBD2 (6 bases). This CDR3 region has 14 residues. Looked up from germline, CDR1 is DFQATT and CDR2 is SNEGSKA (reference sequence). V lost 5 bases and J lost 3, with 17 bases in between. Partial CDR3 DNA: TGCAGTGCTTCCCATTTAGCGGTGATCTACGAG. Translation gives CSASHLAVIYE. The complete CDR3 sequence is CSASHLAVIYEQYF.

For this clone: The sequenced fragment ends 3 residues before the CDR3 boundary, so the rest is inferred from the germline J gene. V gene TRBV19 combines with J gene TRBJ1-5, with D uncertain. This CDR3 region has 12 residues. V lost 3 bases, J lost 7 bases, and 7 bases lay in between. Germline V lookup: CDR1 LNHDA, CDR2 SQIVND (reference sequence). The CDR3 bases that were read are TGTGCCAGTAGTATTGAACACCAGCCC. Amino acid sequence: CASSIEHQP. The CDR3 as a whole reads CASSIEHQPQHF.

Comments on this clone: The read finishes 3 residues shy of the CDR3 end, and the germline J gene is used to complete it. V and J are TRBV19 and TRBJ2-5; maybe TRBD1 (6 bases). The CDR3 covers 13 residues. Between the trimmed V and J ends, which lost 6 bases and 5 bases, there was a span of 13 bases. From germline, CDR1 is LNHDA and CDR2 SQIVND (reference sequence). The CDR3 bases that were read are TGTGCCAGTAGCAAACAGGGAAGGGAGACC. Its protein product is CASSKQGRET. The CDR3 in full is CASSKQGRETQYF. Looking up the rest from reference TRBV19 and TRBJ2-5 gives the full variable domain: DGGITQSPKYLFRKEGQNVTLSCEQNLNHDAMYWYRQDPGQGLRLIYYSQIVNDFQKGDIAEGYSVSREKKESFPLTVTSAQKNPTAFYLCASSKQGRETQYFGPGTRLLVL.

Remarks on this clone: The read finishes 3 residues shy of the CDR3 end, and the germline J gene is used to complete it. This chain links TRBV11-3 with TRBJ2-1; 10 bases match TRBD1. The CDR3 is 15 amino acids. Germline V lookup: CDR1 SGHNT, CDR2 YENEEA. V gave up 5 bases and J gave up 8 bases; unmatched junction bases: 9. The CDR3 loop reads CASSVHRGTGDEQFF. Partial CDR3 DNA: TGTGCCAGCAGCGTACACAGAGGGACAGGGGATGAG.

Partial CDR3 DNA: TGTGCCAGTAGCCCCGGGACATCAACCGGGGAG. Translated: CASSPGTSTGE. The whole CDR3 sequence reads CASSPGTSTGELFF. This chain links TRBV19 with TRBJ2-2; tentatively, D is TRBD1 (6 bases). Read coverage stops 3 residues before the CDR3 terminus; the germline J gene supplies the remainder. V lost 6 bases, J lost 5 bases, and 13 bases lay in between. Germline V lookup: CDR1 LNHDA, CDR2 SQIVND (reference sequence). CDR3 length: 14 residues.

Concerning this clone: The observed sequence ends 3 residues before the CDR3 terminus, with the missing tail filled in from the germline J gene. This chain links TRBV5-1 with TRBJ2-3; D possibly corresponds to TRBD2 (6 bases). Trimming cost V 1 base and J 6 bases, with 15 bases left between them. Germline V gene data show CDR1 as SGHRS and CDR2 as YFSETQ. The CDR3 has 15 residues. CDR3 DNA, as far as it was read: TGCGCCAGCAGCTTGCAGTCCAGGGAGGTTGATACG. This sequence encodes CASSLQSREVDT. The entire CDR3 protein reads CASSLQSREVDTQYF.

A note on this clone: The read finishes 3 residues shy of the CDR3 end, and the germline J gene is used to complete it. The J gene is TRBJ1-1, the V gene TRBV30; D is uncertain. V lost 1 base, J lost 7 bases, and 7 bases lay in between. There are 11 residues in the CDR3. The germline V gene encodes CDR1 GTSNPN and CDR2 SVGIG (reference sequence). Partial CDR3 DNA: TGTGCCTGGAGTGCATTTAGTGAA. Translating gives CAWSAFSE. The whole CDR3 protein reads CAWSAFSEAFF.

Turning to this clone: Mismatch with germline at one junction end may stem from a read error. The read terminates 3 residues before the CDR3 end, so the remaining end is supplied by the germline J gene. The sample carries other DNA sequences with the same CDR3. The chain uses TRBV7-9 and TRBJ1-3; D is ambiguous. This CDR3 comprises 13 residues. The germline V gene encodes CDR1 SEHNR and CDR2 FQNEAQ (reference sequence). The CDR3 spells CASTLGSLNTIYF. CDR3 bases read: TGTGCCAGCACCCTAGGAAGTCTTAACACG.

Concerning this clone: The CDR3 end is not reached by the read, which stops 3 residues before it; the germline J gene fills it in. The chain uses TRBV5-1 and TRBJ1-2; D might be TRBD1 (5 bases). The CDR3 extends over 12 amino acids. CDR1 and CDR2 (germline): SGHRS, YFSETQ. V was clipped by 0 bases and J by 6 bases, with 6 bases between them. The sequenced part of the CDR3 DNA is TGCGCCAGCAGCTTGGAAGGGGATGGC. As protein: CASSLEGDG. The CDR3, in full, reads CASSLEGDGYTF.

As for this clone: The read ends 3 residues before the CDR3 terminus; that terminus is restored from the germline J gene. The V and J genes are TRBV5-1 and TRBJ2-5; 12 nucleotides match TRBD1. This CDR3 is 18 amino acids long. Germline CDR1 and CDR2: SGHRS and YFSETQ. The junction had 14 bases not matched to a gene; V was cut back by 6 bases and J by 2 bases. Partial CDR3 DNA: TGCGCCAGCAACCCTTTGGGACAGGGGGCCGTTGGTCAAGAGACC. This sequence encodes CASNPLGQGAVGQET. The entire CDR3 sequence reads CASNPLGQGAVGQETQYF.

Points on this clone: The read halts 3 residues ahead of the CDR3 end, with the missing end drawn from the germline J gene. V gene TRBV20-1 combines with J gene TRBJ2-5; TRBD1 agrees at 8 bases. CDR3 length: 13 residues. J lost 4 bases, V lost 3 bases, and 4 bases had no gene match. The V gene's germline CDR1 is DFQATT and CDR2 SNEGSKA (reference sequence). The CDR3 loop reads CSASQDRVETQYF. The part of the CDR3 DNA that was read is TGCAGTGCTAGCCAGGACAGGGTAGAGACC.

To note about this clone: The observed sequence ends 3 residues before the CDR3 terminus, with the missing tail filled in from the germline J gene. This chain connects TRBV7-9 to TRBJ1-2; D possibly corresponds to TRBD1 (5 bases). CDR1 SEHNR and CDR2 FQNEAQ come from the germline V gene (reference sequence). This CDR3 has 14 amino acids. V was trimmed by 1 base and J by 4 bases, leaving 10 bases between them. CDR3 bases read: TGTGCCAGCAGCTTAGGCGACAGTAGCTATGGC. This codes for CASSLGDSSYG. The full CDR3 sequence reads CASSLGDSSYGYTF.

Concerning this clone: The read ends 3 residues early relative to the CDR3; the germline J gene fills the gap. The V call is TRBV19, the J call TRBJ2-1; weak D call: TRBD1 (5 bases). V lost 0 bases and J 9 bases, leaving 12 bases between the germline ends. CDR3 length: 14 amino acids. The germline CDR1 and CDR2 sequences are LNHDA and SQIVND (reference sequence). CDR3 region: CASSIDLGLGEQFF. The DNA read from the CDR3 is TGTGCCAGTAGTATAGATTTGGGGCTCGGTGAG.

The sequenced part of the CDR3 DNA is TGTGCCAGCAGGCACGACAGGGGCGACTATGGC. Residues: CASRHDRGDYG. In full, the CDR3 is CASRHDRGDYGYTF. The chain is built from TRBV7-9 and TRBJ1-2, with 8 bases identical to TRBD1. The CDR3 is cut off 3 residues early in the read; its end comes from the germline J gene. The CDR3 contains 14 residues. The germline gives CDR1 SEHNR, CDR2 FQNEAQ (reference sequence). Unmatched junction bases numbered 6, after V lost 6 bases and J lost 3 bases.

Notes on this clone: The read ends 3 residues early relative to the CDR3; the germline J gene fills the gap. The rearrangement links TRBV20-1 to TRBJ2-7; TRBD2 agrees at 10 bases. CDR3 size: 16 residues. Trimming removed 2 bases from V and 4 bases from J; junction bases left unmatched: 11. Germline CDR1 DFQATT, CDR2 SNEGSKA (reference sequence). The DNA read from the CDR3 is TGCAGTGCTAGAAACTTGGGAGCGGGAGGGTGGTACGAG. Encoded protein: CSARNLGAGGWYE. The full CDR3 protein is CSARNLGAGGWYEQYF.

About this clone itself: The CDR3 is cut off 3 residues early in the read; its end comes from the germline J gene. The chain combines TRBV2 with TRBJ2-7; 7 bases are shared with TRBD2. The germline gives CDR1 SNHLY, CDR2 FYNNEI. The CDR3 length is 15 residues. With 7 bases clipped from V and 6 bases from J, the junction kept 15 bases outside the gene matches. The CDR3 is CASTPILAGEVEQYF. The CDR3 DNA, read in part, is TGTGCCAGCACCCCCATCCTGGCGGGAGAGGTCGAG. Full variable domain (outside the CDR3, taken from reference TRBV2 and TRBJ2-7): EPEVTQTPSHQVTQMGQEVILRCVPISNHLYFYWYRQILGQKVEFLVSFYNNEISEKSEIFDDQFSVERPDGSNFTLKIRSTKLEDSAMYFCASTPILAGEVEQYFGPGTRLTVT.

Note on this clone: The read stops 3 residues short of the end of the CDR3; the missing end is completed from the germline J gene. This sequence joins TRBV15 and TRBJ2-1, with TRBD2 matching 7 bases. Per germline, CDR1 LNHNV and CDR2 YYDKDF (reference sequence). J gave up 4 bases and V 8 bases, and 11 bases lay outside the gene matches. This CDR3 is 15 amino acids long. The CDR3 sequence is CATSLGGSPYNEQFF. Incomplete CDR3 DNA: TGTGCCACCTCATTGGGCGGGAGTCCGTACAATGAG.